These T cell receptor beta chains were read from a single sample in a study of radiotherapy plus CTLA-4 blockade in lung cancer. TCRdb keeps only in-frame clones here, not all; method: immunoSEQ multiplex PCR. The sample contains about 60,000 clones, around four fifths of which appear only once. The material was peripheral blood, obtained from a patient treated with radiotherapy plus ipilimumab. The origin of the receptors is a human donor with non-small cell lung cancer who had a partial response to radiotherapy plus ipilimumab. Each CDR3 is given with its conserved first and last residue. D genes are given only for firm matches. The size entry is marked missing in some rows and otherwise reads once, few, many or a size class.

>-|TRBD2|TRBV18|TRBJ2-1
TGTGCCAGCTCACAGGGACTAGCGGGAGAGGTTGAGCAGTTCTTC
CASSQGLAGEVEQFF
>-|-|TRBV7-9|TRBJ1-1
TGTGCCAGCAGCTTAGGGAGGGATAAGAACACTGAAGCTTTCTTT
CASSLGRDKNTEAFF
>-|TRBD1|TRBV19|TRBJ2-6
TGTGCCAGTAGTCTCCGGGACAGGGGACCTTCTGGGGCCAACGTCCTGACTTTC
CASSLRDRGPSGANVLTF
>-|TRBD2|TRBV5-1|TRBJ2-7
TGCGCCAGCAGCTTGGAGTCTAGCGGGAGGGTCTACGAGCAGTACTTC
CASSLESSGRVYEQYF
>-|TRBD2|TRBV7-3|TRBJ2-2
TGTGCCAGCAGCTCTCAAGCGGGGCGTGACACCGGGGAGCTGTTTTTT
CASSSQAGRDTGELFF
>few|TRBD1|TRBV7-9|TRBJ2-7
TGTGCCAGCAGCCGGGACAGCCTATCCTACGAGCAGTACTTC
CASSRDSLSYEQYF
>-|-|TRBV5-1|TRBJ2-7
TGCGCCAGCAGCTCCGGGAGCTCCGGGGCCTACGAGCAGTACTTC
CASSSGSSGAYEQYF
>-|-|TRBV28|TRBJ1-4
TGTGCCAGCAGCGTCCCCTCAGCGGAAAATGAAAAACTGTTTTTT
CASSVPSAENEKLFF
>-|-|TRBV28|TRBJ2-7
TGTGCCAGCAGTTTGCGGTGGGGGGGCCCCTACGAGCAGTACTTC
CASSLRWGGPYEQYF
>once|-|TRBV28|TRBJ2-3
TGTGCCAGCATCTCTTCCACAGATACGCAGTATTTT
CASISSTDTQYF
>few|-|TRBV2|TRBJ2-2
TGTGCCAGCACCGGAAGGGGAAGGAACACCGGGGAGCTGTTTTTT
CASTGRGRNTGELFF
>-|TRBD1|TRBV5-1|TRBJ2-7
TGCGCCAGCAGCTTGGCCGGGACAGGGTTCATCGAGCAGTACTTC
CASSLAGTGFIEQYF
>-|-|TRBV19|TRBJ1-2
TGTGCCAGTAGGTCCACCGACAGGTACTATGGCTACACCTTC
CASRSTDRYYGYTF
>-|-|TRBV2|TRBJ2-3
TGTGCCAGCAGACTCGATTTTAGCGGAATAGTCACAGATACGCAGTATTTT
CASRLDFSGIVTDTQYF
>-|-|TRBV11-3|TRBJ1-1
TGTGCCAGCAGCTTAGGCAGGGGAAACACTGAAGCTTTCTTT
CASSLGRGNTEAFF
>-|TRBD1|TRBV28|TRBJ1-4
TGTGCCAGCAGTTCACCGTCGCGGGACAGACGGAGAGGAAAACTGTTTTTT
CASSSPSRDRRRGKLFF
>-|-|TRBV5-1|TRBJ1-1
TGCGCCAGCAGCTTAATTGAACAGGCGAACACTGAAGCTTTCTTT
CASSLIEQANTEAFF
>-|TRBD1|TRBV10-1|TRBJ1-5
TGCGCCAGCAGTGAGGCAGGGGGAGACAATCAGCCCCAGCATTTT
CASSEAGGDNQPQHF
>few|TRBD1|TRBV7-3|TRBJ1-1
TGTGCCAGCAGCTTAGCAGGGGGCGGAACTGAAGCTTTCTTT
CASSLAGGGTEAFF
>-|-|TRBV28|TRBJ2-7
TGTGCCAGCAGACGTCCGGAGTCCTACGAGCAGTACTTC
CASRRPESYEQYF
>-|TRBD1|TRBV29-1|TRBJ2-7
TGCAGCGTTGGGGGGACAGGGGGCGCCCACTACGAGCAGTACTTC
CSVGGTGGAHYEQYF
>-|-|TRBV29-1|TRBJ2-7
TGCAGCGTTGAAGACAGGGATGAGCAGTACTTC
CSVEDRDEQYF
>-|-|TRBV4-2|TRBJ2-7
TGTGCCAGCAGCCAAGGATTTAGCACTTCCTACGAGCAGTACTTC
CASSQGFSTSYEQYF
>-|TRBD1|TRBV29-1|TRBJ2-1
TGCAGCGTTCCGGGACAGTTCCTAATGAATGAGCAGTTCTTC
CSVPGQFLMNEQFF
>-|TRBD2|TRBV18|TRBJ2-1
TGTGCCAGCTCACCAGGTGGCGGGAGGGCCGCTGAGCAGTTCTTC
CASSPGGGRAAEQFF
>once|TRBD2|TRBV9|TRBJ2-5
TGTGCCAGCAGCGTAGTAGCGGGAGGGCCAGAAGAGACCCAGTACTTC
CASSVVAGGPEETQYF
>-|TRBD1|TRBV4-2|TRBJ2-3
TGTGCCAGCAGCCAAGAGACAGGGACAGATACGCAGTATTTT
CASSQETGTDTQYF
>-|-|TRBV7-3|TRBJ2-3
TGTGCCAGCAGCTCTTCTAGCACAGATACGCAGTATTTT
CASSSSSTDTQYF
>-|TRBD1|TRBV29-1|TRBJ1-4
TGCAGCGTTGCCAGGGGGCATCGGTATGAAAAACTGTTTTTT
CSVARGHRYEKLFF
>-|-|TRBV11-2|TRBJ2-7
TGTGCCAGCAGCTTCTTACGGGACTCCTACGAGCAGTACTTC
CASSFLRDSYEQYF
>-|-|TRBV27|TRBJ1-1
TGTGCCAGCAGTCCCAGGGGTGTGGGGGGGGGCACTGAAGCTTTCTTT
CASSPRGVGGGTEAFF
>-|TRBD1|TRBV7-3|TRBJ1-2
TGTGCCAGCAGCTCGGACAGGGAGGGTGGTGGCTACACCTTC
CASSSDREGGGYTF
>-|TRBD1|TRBV27|TRBJ2-2
TGTGCCAGCAGTTTATTCAACAGGGGCCGCCGTGTAGAGGAGCTGTTTTTT
CASSLFNRGRRVEELFF
>-|-|TRBV15|TRBJ2-5
TGTGCCACCAGCAGAGCCAGTTCGGAGACCCAGTACTTC
CATSRASSETQYF
>-|-|TRBV7-3|TRBJ1-2
TGTGCCAGCAGCTTAACGTCCAGGGCTGACTATGGCTACACCTTC
CASSLTSRADYGYTF
>-|-|TRBV7-7|TRBJ2-1
TGTGCCAGCAGTCCCAGCGGCGCCTACAATGAGCAGTTCTTC
CASSPSGAYNEQFF